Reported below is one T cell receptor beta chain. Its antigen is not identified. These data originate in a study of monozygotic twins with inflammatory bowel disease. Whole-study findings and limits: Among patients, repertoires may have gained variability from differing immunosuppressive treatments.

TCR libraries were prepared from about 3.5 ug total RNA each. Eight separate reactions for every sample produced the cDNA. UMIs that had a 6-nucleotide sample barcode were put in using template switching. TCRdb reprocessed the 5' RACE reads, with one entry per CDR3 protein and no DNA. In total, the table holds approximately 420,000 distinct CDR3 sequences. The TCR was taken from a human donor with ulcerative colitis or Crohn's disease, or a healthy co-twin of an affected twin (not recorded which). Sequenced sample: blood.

The CDR3 sequence: CASSATGFLGAKNIQYF. The chain recombines TRBV7-3 with TRBJ2-4; TCRdb names TRBD1, which stays unverified in the absence of DNA. There are 17 residues in the CDR3. The germline CDR1 and CDR2 sequences are SGHTA and FQGTGA.